These 24 T cell receptor beta chains were sequenced from one sample in a study of blood T cell repertoires in COVID-19. The repertoire was sequenced with immunoSEQ multiplex PCR; TCRdb's copy has only in-frame clones and lacks some. The sample yields some 83,000 clones, roughly 89% seen once. The sequenced material came from peripheral blood. The receptors were sampled from a man aged 45-65 years with acute or convalescent COVID-19.

The chain carries TRBV11-2 and TRBJ2-1; 9 positions match TRBD1. This CDR3 is built from 13 residues. After removal of 5 bases from V and 9 bases from J, the junction contained 5 bases not matched to a gene. CDR1 is SGHAT, CDR2 FQNNGV, per germline. DNA for the CDR3: TGTGCCAGCAGCCGGGACAGGGTGGCTGAGCAGTTCTTC. Its protein product is CASSRDRVAEQFF.

CDR3 sequence reads: CASGLGDREDGELFF. The CDR3 region has the DNA TGTGCTAGTGGTTTGGGGGACAGGGAAGACGGGGAGCTGTTTTTT. The chain has TRBV12-5 and TRBJ2-2, with TRBD1 matching 9 bases. Germline V gives CDR1 LGHNT, CDR2 FRNRAP. The CDR3 loop spans 15 amino acids. The ends lost 1 base at V and 7 bases at J; junction bases unmatched: 4.

V gene TRBV19 combines with J gene TRBJ1-2; 8 nucleotides line up with TRBD1. Germline assignment: CDR1 LNHDA and CDR2 SQIVND (reference sequence). The CDR3 is 13 amino acids. V lost 3 bases, J lost 8 bases, and 5 bases stayed unmatched. The CDR3 reads CASSIDRGGGYTF. The CDR3 region has the DNA TGTGCCAGTAGTATTGACAGGGGTGGCGGCTACACCTTC.

The table lists this clone with a few counts. V usage is TRBV11-2 and J usage is TRBJ1-6; D is ambiguous. Germline CDR1 reads SGHAT; CDR2 reads FQNNGV. This CDR3 has 15 residues. Trimming took off 5 bases at V and 6 bases at J, with 14 bases between the two ends. The CDR3 sequence is CASSPIPEVNSPLHF. In DNA form, the CDR3 reads TGTGCCAGCAGCCCGATTCCCGAGGTTAATTCACCCCTCCACTTT.

The rearrangement links TRBV7-7 to TRBJ1-5; D not resolved. The CDR3 totals 13 residues. The V end lost 0 bases, the J end lost 4 bases, and 4 bases lay between the germline ends. Per germline, CDR1 SSHAT and CDR2 FNYEAQ (reference sequence). Written as DNA, the CDR3 is TGTGCCAGCAGCTTAGCAGAGAATCAGCCCCAGCATTTT. Translated: CASSLAENQPQHF.

The V and J genes are TRBV7-9 and TRBJ2-1; D gene uncertain. There are 12 residues in the CDR3. V shed 5 bases and J shed 8 bases, with 10 bases lying between them. Germline values: CDR1 SEHNR, CDR2 FQNEAQ (reference sequence). The CDR3 nucleotides read TGTGCCAGCAGCGGTCTAGAGGATGAGCAGTTCTTC. This encodes CASSGLEDEQFF.

The chain carries TRBV19 and TRBJ2-1; maybe TRBD2 (6 bases). CDR3 length: 16 residues. Per germline, CDR1 LNHDA and CDR2 SQIVND (reference sequence). V shed 5 bases and J shed 1 base, with 15 bases lying between them. The CDR3 protein is CASSQGAGTSYNEQFF. The DNA for the CDR3 is TGTGCCAGTAGTCAAGGGGCGGGGACTTCCTACAATGAGCAGTTCTTC.

CDR3 sequence reads: CASRLGQGEVEKLFF. CDR3 nucleotides: TGCGCCAGCAGACTAGGACAGGGGGAGGTTGAAAAACTGTTTTTT. The V gene is TRBV10-2, the J gene TRBJ1-4, with 10 bases identical to TRBD1. Trimming at V came to 6 bases and at J to 7 bases, leaving 8 bases not matched to a gene. In germline, CDR1 is WSHSY, CDR2 SAAADI. The CDR3 sequence is 15 residues long.

The gene calls are TRBV11-2 and TRBJ2-7; the D gene is possibly TRBD1 (5 bases). Deletions cut 7 bases from V and 3 bases from J, with 28 bases between. There are 18 residues in the CDR3. Germline V gene lookup returns CDR1 SGHAT and CDR2 FQNNGV. CDR3 bases: TGTGCCAGCAATCTTAGTAGGCGACAGCCAAACTCCGGCTACGAGCAGTACGTC. Amino acids: CASNLSRRQPNSGYEQYV.

The chain has TRBV19 and TRBJ2-1; D may be TRBD2 (6 bases). Trimming stripped 5 bases from V and 6 bases from J, with 11 bases between. The CDR3 spans 13 residues. Per the germline V gene, CDR1 is LNHDA and CDR2 is SQIVND (reference sequence). The DNA for the CDR3 is TGTGCCAGTAGTGCCCGACTAGTCAATGAGCAGTTCTTC. It encodes CASSARLVNEQFF.

The chain recombines TRBV19 with TRBJ2-1; D is perhaps TRBD1 (6 bases). Trimming pared 5 bases from V and 4 bases from J, leaving 12 bases between. Germline V lookup: CDR1 LNHDA, CDR2 SQIVND (reference sequence). The CDR3 is made up of 14 amino acids. The CDR3 loop is CASSLTGLYNEQFF. The CDR3 DNA sequence: TGTGCCAGTAGTCTGACAGGCCTTTACAATGAGCAGTTCTTC.

The chain combines TRBV5-1 with TRBJ1-6, with D perhaps matching TRBD1 (6 bases). CDR3 size: 16 residues. Germline lookup yields CDR1 SGHRS and CDR2 YFSETQ. The ends were cut back, 1 base at V and 10 bases at J, with 18 bases in the middle. The CDR3 nucleotides read TGCGCCAGCAGCTTGAGCGTGCAGGGGTTAAAGTCACCCCTCCACTTT. Its translation: CASSLSVQGLKSPLHF.

Remarks on this clone: This specimen includes other DNA sequences encoding the same CDR3. The chain links TRBV4-1 to TRBJ1-5; D is unclear. The CDR3 loop spans 13 amino acids. Trimming removed 1 base from V and 4 bases from J, with 5 bases in between. Germline CDR1 is MGHRA and CDR2 is YSYEKL. The DNA for the CDR3 is TGCGCCAGCAGCCAAGCTCCTAATCAGCCCCAGCATTTT. Amino acid sequence: CASSQAPNQPQHF.

V gene TRBV7-3 combines with J gene TRBJ1-5; 7 bases are a match to TRBD1. The V gene end was trimmed by 5 bases and the J gene end by 7 bases; junction bases not matched to a gene: 5. Per germline, CDR1 SGHTA and CDR2 FQGTGA. This CDR3 is 13 amino acids long. The CDR3 loop reads CASSLDREQPQHF. CDR3 in DNA: TGTGCCAGCAGCCTCGACAGGGAACAGCCCCAGCATTTT.

The V call is TRBV19, the J call TRBJ2-1, with TRBD1 identical over 9 bases. Germline loops: CDR1 LNHDA, CDR2 SQIVND (reference sequence). V lost 4 bases, J lost 7 bases, and 8 bases stayed unmatched. This CDR3 comprises 15 residues. CDR3 amino acids: CASSTPGTGRNEQFF. The CDR3 DNA follows: TGTGCCAGTAGTACACCCGGGACAGGGAGGAATGAGCAGTTCTTC.

Note on this clone: This same CDR3 is encoded by further DNA sequences in the sample. The chain couples TRBV3-1 (or the pseudogene TRBV3-2) to TRBJ1-1; 8 positions match TRBD1. The CDR3 is 13 residues long. Germline V gene data show CDR1 as LGHDT and CDR2 as YNNKEL (reference sequence). J lost 3 bases, V lost 5 bases, and 2 bases had no gene match. The CDR3 DNA follows: TGTGCCAGCAGCTCGACAGGGGACACTGAAGCTTTCTTT. Translated, it gives CASSSTGDTEAFF.

In its sample, this clone was seen once. J is TRBJ2-3 and V is TRBV4-2; 11 bases are a match to TRBD2. The CDR3 has 16 residues. V shed 0 bases, J shed 4 bases, and the junction held 3 bases outside the gene matches. Germline V gene sequence: CDR1 LGHNA, CDR2 YNFKEQ. The CDR3: CASSQESSGGADTQYF. The DNA of the CDR3 is TGTGCCAGCAGCCAAGAGAGTAGCGGGGGGGCAGATACGCAGTATTTT.

The CDR3 reads CASSESGRETQYF. The CDR3, as DNA: TGCGCCAGCAGTGAGTCAGGGAGGGAGACCCAGTACTTC. This chain uses TRBV10-1 with TRBJ2-5, with D tentatively TRBD2 (6 bases). Germline V gives CDR1 WNHNN, CDR2 SYGVQD (reference sequence). The CDR3 runs 13 residues. The V end was cut by 0 bases, the J end by 5 bases, with 7 bases between.

This chain joins TRBV9 and TRBJ2-1, with 9 bases identical to TRBD2. V shed 0 bases, J shed 4 bases, and the junction held 8 bases outside the gene matches. The germline CDR1 and CDR2 sequences are SGDLS and YYNGEE. This CDR3 is 17 amino acids long. CDR3 amino acids: CASSVAPSGITYNEQFF. CDR3 nucleotides: TGTGCCAGCAGCGTAGCCCCTAGCGGGATAACTTACAATGAGCAGTTCTTC.

The genes are TRBV21-1 and TRBJ1-2. TRBV21-1 is a pseudogene segment. The CDR3 contains 16 residues. CDR3 nucleotides: TGTGCCAGCAGCAAAGGGAACGGGAAAGCTAACTATGGCTACACCTTC. Translated, it gives CASSKGNGKANYGYTF.

The chain carries TRBV5-1 and TRBJ2-5; 7 bases fit TRBD1. The CDR3 sequence is 17 residues long. With 0 bases clipped from V and 4 bases from J, the junction kept 12 bases outside the gene matches. The germline gives CDR1 SGHRS, CDR2 YFSETQ. CDR3 coding DNA: TGCGCCAGCAGCTTGGGAACTGCGGACAGGTTAGGAGAGACCCAGTACTTC. Translated: CASSLGTADRLGETQYF.

V and J are TRBV2 and TRBJ2-7; possible D gene TRBD2, 6 bases. The germline CDR1 and CDR2 sequences are SNHLY and FYNNEI. This CDR3 region has 19 residues. V gave up 3 bases and J gave up 0 bases, with 24 bases separating them. CDR3 coding DNA: TGTGCCAGCAGTGAGGCTGGGGTCAGGGACTCCCTAAGCTCCTACGAGCAGTACTTC. This codes for CASSEAGVRDSLSSYEQYF.

This clone was counted many times. The V call is TRBV15, the J call TRBJ2-7; 11 bases agree with TRBD1. Germline CDR1 reads LNHNV; CDR2 reads YYDKDF (reference sequence). Trimming removed 0 bases from V and 6 bases from J; junction bases left unmatched: 10. The CDR3 is 17 amino acids. For the CDR3, the DNA is TGTGCCACCAGCAGAGATCGCGGGACAGGGGGTTTTATCGAGCAGTACTTC. Its protein product is CATSRDRGTGGFIEQYF.

The CDR3 here is CASSPRSYNEQFF. The CDR3 nucleotides are TGTGCCAGCAGCCCCAGATCCTACAATGAGCAGTTCTTC. The chain recombines TRBV5-4 with TRBJ2-1; D uncertain. The CDR3 has 13 amino acids. The V end lost 4 bases, the J end lost 1 base, and 6 bases lay between the germline ends. Germline assignment: CDR1 SGHNT and CDR2 YYREEE (reference sequence).